This TCR beta chain was obtained from a study of beta chain features in type 1 diabetes (dated by TCRdb to about 2018). In terms of the full investigation: Mean age, gender distribution, total cell number and subset yield did not differ between patients and healthy donors. A total of roughly 98,000,000 sorted cells were examined across all samples, and a strong correlation was observed between cell number per subset and RNA yield. In the study, recently diagnosed type 1 diabetes patients and matched healthy donors were compared on the TCRB repertoires of their sorted circulating CD4+ T cell subsets. Regulatory and stem cell-like memory subsets were isolated from only 8 patients and about eight healthy donors, whereas naive and central memory subsets came from all 30 or so donors. Overall study results and their limits: PCR might favor shorter templates, but patient and control samples were amplified and corrected together, so any skew would affect both groups equally. Naive, central memory and regulatory TCRB repertoires appeared to be more alike among patients than among healthy donors. A moderate but significant shortening of TCRB CDR3 length was observed in type 1 diabetes patients in all four CD4+ subsets. Because cDNA was sequenced instead of genomic DNA, highly expressing activated cells could be over-represented, though the groups showed no difference in activation or CD3 levels. Fewer insertions and more nucleotide deletions at VDJ recombination sites were observed in patients with type 1 diabetes, implying thymic rearrangement abnormalities. Because small numbers of individuals were included in the HLA sub-analyses, any influence of HLA type on TCRB rearrangement was left unresolved.

Notes on this clone: Its antigen remains undetermined. Base qualities were left out, and no much larger clone turns up one base away.

All of the isolated RNA was reverse transcribed with the High Capacity cDNA Reverse Transcription Kit, so expressed TCRB transcripts were sequenced. Naive, central memory and regulatory T cell samples underwent deep immunoSEQ sequencing, averaging around 4 million total reads per sample. After sorted cells were lysed in RLT buffer, RNA was extracted with DNase-treated RNeasy Micro or Mini kits, with the choice depending on cell number. To prevent cross-contamination, every cell subset was processed on its own, while patient and healthy donor samples were processed together. The immunoSEQ multiplex PCR was used to amplify TCRB sequences from cDNA, yielding 87-bp fragments that span the CDR3 region. Amplicons were sequenced on the Illumina HiSeq platform. Concerning the study's data processing: PCR bias was corrected computationally using synthetic template baselines, and reads within Hamming distance 2 were collapsed, with unmergeable singletons discarded. Reads were aligned against IMGT to assign V, D and J genes, CDR3 length and insertions or deletions at six rearrangement sites. Within each subset, clonotype counts were normalized to sorted cell number, after which true diversity and Gini coefficients were computed with the tcR R package. Repertoire sharing was quantified using the overlap coefficient calculated on TCRB nucleotide sequences. As a proxy for the pre-selection repertoire, out-of-frame TCRB sequences from naive cells were analyzed. Drawn from immuneACCESS, this table holds only the in-frame rearrangements with V and J called that TCRdb kept. Clones are partly lost; checked studies trace under half to an unresolved V gene and leave the rest unexplained. That table gives V, J and clone size, and the DNA gave D and trimming. This sample comprises about 700,000 clones, 13% of them detected only once. Approximately 0.02% of the sample lies in the top ten.

Each donor gave one peripheral blood draw, about 100 mL on average, collected into heparinised tubes. A BD FACSAria II and a panel including CD45RO, CCR7, CD25, CD127, CD95 and CD27 were used to sort naive, central memory, regulatory and stem cell-like memory CD4+ T cells. Every sorted population had a purity above 95%. Right away, PBMCs were isolated by Lymphoprep density gradient centrifugation and were stained directly, with no culture step. So that batch effects would be minimized, each experiment stained and sorted samples in pairs, pairing one healthy donor with one patient. Specimen: naive CD4+ T cells from blood. What this sample's cell subset or site label stands for: true naive CD4+ T cells. The TCR was taken from a man aged 18-30 years with type 1 diabetes.

The bases are TGTGCCAGCAGCCTAGGGTACTACAATGAGCAGTTCTTC. It translates as CASSLGYYNEQFF. The rearrangement joined TRBV7-2 to TRBJ2-1; no D gene call is confident. The CDR3 goes from the cysteine to the phenylalanine over 13 residues. Just the 39-base CDR3 DNA is kept, in frame starting at base 1. V gives up 5 bases and J gives up 3 bases, and the segment between their germline ends measures 8 bases. Sequences SGHTA (CDR1) and FQGNSA (CDR2) are obtained from the germline V gene. With the portions outside the CDR3 filled from the reference TRBV7-2 and TRBJ2-1 genes, the complete variable region becomes GAGVSQSPSNKVTEKGKDVELRCDPISGHTALYWYRQSLGQGLEFLIYFQGNSAPDKSGLPSDRFSAERTGGSVSTLTIQRTQQEDSAVYLCASSLGYYNEQFFGPGTRLTVL.